The following is a T cell receptor beta chain sequence with its context. Within its sample, this clonotype is medium-sized (0.01 to 0.1%). It has no known antigen specificity. The sample holds no much larger clone one base away, and base qualities are not on file. Libraries were constructed by PCR. Instrument used: Illumina HiSeq 2500. To normalize quantification of the TCRbeta repertoire, the TCR libraries were built with molecular barcoding that relied on unique molecular identifiers. TCRdb reran the public reads through fastp at Q25 and MiXCR, keeping productive beta chains. Every entry covers one CDR3 protein and lists the most common genes and DNA from its rows. This sample lists around 16,000 distinct CDR3 sequences; 4.5% to 6.5% were detected once. The leading ten clones occupy under 7% of the sample. The entry originates in a study of T-cell reconstitution after alpha-beta-depleted transplantation in children (TCRdb year 2016). A note on the overall study: Using TCR repertoire profiling, the study quantitatively followed how T-cell immune reconstitution unfolded in children after TCRalphabeta/CD19-depleted allogeneic hematopoietic cell transplantation. General conclusions and limits of the study: Over subsequent months, a decline in hyperexpanded clone frequencies was noted, and after one year, T-cell counts and TCRbeta diversity were mostly ascribed to newly produced T cells. The apparently early recovery of alphabetaT-cell counts about two months after transplant reportedly depended on only several hundred rapidly expanded clones that came from non-depleted graft cells. In some patients, high TCRbeta diversity at day 60 was attributed to recipient T cells and intrathymic progenitors that had survived conditioning.

The sample's treatment or condition, from its label and the paper: allogeneic hematopoietic cell transplantation with graft depleted of TCRalphabeta T cells and CD19 B cells. Transplant recipients were children who received TCRalphabeta/CD19-depleted allogeneic hematopoietic cell grafts. Per the germline V gene, MNHEY is the CDR1 and SVGAGI is the CDR2. The V end gives up 7 bases and the J end 1 base, leaving 4 bases in the junction not matched to a gene. The CDR3 covers 14 residues, taking in both the cysteine and the phenylalanine. Only the CDR3 DNA is retained, 42 bases long and in frame from the first base.

In this chain, TRBV6-5 is recombined with TRBJ2-3, with 8 junctional bases fitting TRBD1. The source material was PBMCs, sampled before TCRalphabeta/CD19-depleted stem cell transplant. This TCR was recovered from a boy aged 10-17 years with acute lymphoblastic leukemia, due to receive a stem cell transplant. The CDR3 protein is CASNAGGGTDTQYF. The DNA sequence is as follows: TGTGCCAGCAACGCAGGGGGCGGCACAGATACGCAGTATTTT.